Shown below are 15 T cell receptor beta chains from a single sample sequenced in a study of cytotoxic CD8 clonotypes in ibrutinib-treated CLL. This table comes from immunoSEQ multiplex PCR, and its TCRdb copy is limited to in-frame clones, with some not included. Of approximately 70,000 clones listed, 90% are singletons. The sample in question was PBMCs, obtained after 12 months of ibrutinib treatment. The receptors shown here come from a human donor with chronic lymphocytic leukemia.

This clone has just one count. This rearrangement joins TRBV18 to TRBJ2-5, with 8 bases lining up with TRBD1. This CDR3 has 16 amino acids. V lost 3 bases and J lost 4; bases outside the gene matches: 10. From germline, CDR1 is KGHSH and CDR2 LQKENI. The CDR3 DNA reads as TGTGCCAGCTCACCGACCAAAGGACAGGGAACAGAGACCCAGTACTTC. Protein product: CASSPTKGQGTETQYF. The full variable domain, its missing parts supplied by reference TRBV18 and TRBJ2-5, is NAGVMQNPRHLVRRRGQEARLRCSPMKGHSHVYWYRQLPEEGLKFMVYLQKENIIDESGMPKERFSAEFPKEGPSILRIQQVVRGDSAAYFCASSPTKGQGTETQYFGPGTRLLVL.

Only a few counts were recorded for this clone. The chain uses TRBV6-1 and TRBJ2-1; D is ambiguous. Trimming removed 10 bases at V and 5 bases at J, with 9 bases between. The CDR3 sequence is 11 residues long. CDR1 and CDR2 from the germline V gene are MNHNS and SASEGT. In nucleotides, the CDR3 is TGTGCCACAACGCTGGACAATGAGCAGTTCTTC. Protein sequence: CATTLDNEQFF.

The chain recombines TRBV7-9 with TRBJ2-5, with D possibly TRBD2 on 6 matching bases. The germline V and J ends were trimmed by 7 bases and 2 bases, with 14 bases remaining between them. The CDR3 contains 14 residues. Germline CDR1 reads SEHNR; CDR2 reads FQNEAQ (reference sequence). CDR3 DNA sequence: TGTGCCAGCATTCCGAGGGAGGATCAAGAGACCCAGTACTTC. Its translation: CASIPREDQETQYF.

This chain connects TRBV15 to TRBJ2-7, with D tentatively TRBD2 (5 bases). Germline V gene lookup returns CDR1 LNHNV and CDR2 YYDKDF (reference sequence). CDR3 length: 14 residues. The V end was cut by 0 bases, the J end by 10 bases, with 16 bases between. In nucleotides, the CDR3 is TGTGCCACCAGCAGAGACCCCGCGGCTAGCTTCCAGTACTTC. This sequence encodes CATSRDPAASFQYF.

The J gene is TRBJ2-1, the V gene TRBV29-1, with D possibly TRBD1 on 6 matching bases. The CDR3 sequence is 13 residues long. The V gene's germline CDR1 is SQVTM and CDR2 ANQGSEA. V dropped 7 bases and J dropped 4 bases, with 14 bases sitting between them. In DNA, the CDR3 is TGCAGCGCACCGGGACACCTTTACAATGAGCAGTTCTTC. As protein: CSAPGHLYNEQFF.

The chain has TRBV4-1 and TRBJ2-7; 10 bases align to TRBD1. This CDR3 contains 16 residues. From germline, CDR1 is MGHRA and CDR2 YSYEKL. With 1 base clipped from V and 5 bases from J, the junction kept 8 bases outside the gene matches. CDR3 sequence (DNA): TGCGCCAGCAGCCAAGGTCCAGGGACAGGGGCCCACGAGCAGTACTTC. This codes for CASSQGPGTGAHEQYF.

The chain employs TRBV11-3 and TRBJ2-7, with D perhaps TRBD1 (5 bases). The CDR3 runs 15 residues. Germline V CDR1 and CDR2: SGHNT, YENEEA. V lost 5 bases to trimming and J lost 4 bases, with 18 bases between them. CDR3 sequence reads: CASSPQGNSGYEQYF. The CDR3 DNA sequence: TGTGCCAGCAGCCCCCAGGGTAATTCGGGTTACGAGCAGTACTTC.

The chain carries TRBV15 and TRBJ2-7; 7 nucleotides match TRBD2. Looked up from germline, CDR1 is LNHNV and CDR2 is YYDKDF (reference sequence). This CDR3 contains 14 residues. V shed 1 base, J shed 5 bases, and the junction held 5 bases outside the gene matches. This chain's CDR3 is CATSRGREGHEQYF. In DNA form, the CDR3 reads TGTGCCACCAGCAGAGGAAGGGAGGGTCACGAGCAGTACTTC.

The chain couples TRBV6-5 to TRBJ1-2, with D possibly TRBD1 on 5 matching bases. This CDR3 is built from 13 residues. Germline loops: CDR1 MNHEY, CDR2 SVGAGI. Between the trimmed V and J ends, which lost 6 bases and 6 bases, there was a span of 14 bases. CDR3 region: CASRPGHRHGYTF. DNA of the CDR3: TGTGCCAGCAGACCAGGACATCGGCATGGCTACACCTTC.

This clone was seen only a few times. This sequence joins TRBV7-9 and TRBJ1-2; D gene uncertain. CDR3 length: 16 amino acids. Germline V gene sequence: CDR1 SEHNR, CDR2 FQNEAQ (reference sequence). Trimming stripped 1 base from V and 7 bases from J, with 19 bases between. The CDR3 region is CASSLVIEIPGFGYTF. CDR3 coding DNA: TGTGCCAGCAGCTTAGTGATCGAAATCCCGGGCTTTGGCTACACCTTC.

The V gene is TRBV19, the J gene TRBJ2-1; the match to TRBD2 covers 8 bases. The CDR3 has 16 residues. The V and J ends lost 7 bases and 2 bases, in that order; junction bases with no gene match: 10. The germline V gene has CDR1 LNHDA and CDR2 SQIVND (reference sequence). The CDR3, as DNA: TGTGCCAGTACCTCGGGGGGGATCGGAGCCTACAATGAGCAGTTCTTC. It codes for CASTSGGIGAYNEQFF.

As concerns this clone: An end of the junction does not agree with germline; a read error may underlie this. The chain employs TRBV7-7 and TRBJ2-7; D is ambiguous. Germline CDR1 is SSHAT and CDR2 is FNYEAQ (reference sequence). The CDR3 totals 16 residues. CDR3 in amino acids: CASSLGPSLRTYEQYF. The CDR3 DNA reads as TGTGCTAGCAGCTTAGGACCCAGTCTAAGGACCTACGAGCAGTACTTC.

The CDR3 bases are TGTGCCAGCACCATCGCAGTGGGACAGGGGATTTACGAGCAGTACTTC. Amino acid sequence: CASTIAVGQGIYEQYF. The V call is TRBV6-6, the J call TRBJ2-7, with 10 bases matching TRBD1. V was pared by 7 bases and J by 4 bases, with 13 bases of the junction left unmatched. The CDR3 consists of 16 residues. CDR1 and CDR2 (germline): MNHNY, SVGAGI (reference sequence).

The chain recombines TRBV2 with TRBJ2-7; 10 bases line up with TRBD2. Trimming removed 11 bases from V and 7 bases from J; junction bases left unmatched: 17. Germline V gives CDR1 SNHLY, CDR2 FYNNEI. The CDR3 is made up of 15 amino acids. CDR3 in DNA: TGTGCCGGAACAAAGGCCGAAGCGGGAGGGTATGAGCAGTACTTC. It encodes CAGTKAEAGGYEQYF.

The rearrangement uses TRBV27 and TRBJ2-5, with D perhaps matching TRBD1 (6 bases). V was cut by 3 bases and J by 5 bases, with 13 bases left in between. The CDR3 extends over 14 amino acids. The germline V gene has CDR1 MNHEY and CDR2 SMNVEV (reference sequence). Written as DNA, the CDR3 is TGTGCCAGCAGTTTCCCCAGGGGCGGGGAGACCCAGTACTTC. Encoded protein: CASSFPRGGETQYF.